These T cell receptor beta chains were read from a single sample in a study of CD8+CD57+ T cells in acquired aplastic anemia. TCRdb processed the reads anew with MiXCR; each CDR3 protein has one entry. The data contain under 200,000 distinct CDR3 sequences, around half of them singletons. Sequencing input: sorted CD4+, CD8+, or CD8+CD57+ T cells (not recorded which) from PBMCs. The receptors here all came from a human donor with aplastic anemia. CDR3s include the opening cysteine and the closing phenylalanine or tryptophan. The D gene is left open where the match is weak. Part of the rows lack a size; the others show once, few, many or a class for expanded clones.

clone size: few; D gene: NA; CDR3 length: 17; V gene: TRBV3-1; J gene: TRBJ2-7; CDR3 protein: CASSQKRRITGENAVYF; CDR3 DNA: TGTGCCAGCAGCCAAAAGAGGCGAATTACCGGGGAGAACGCGGTTTACTTC
clone size: NA; D gene: TRBD1; CDR3 length: 16; V gene: TRBV5-1; J gene: TRBJ2-1; CDR3 protein: CASSLGTGVAYNEQFF; CDR3 DNA: TGCGCCAGCAGCTTGGGGACAGGGGTGGCCTACAATGAGCAGTTCTTC
clone size: few; D gene: NA; CDR3 length: 11; V gene: TRBV10-2; J gene: TRBJ2-7; CDR3 protein: CASGRTHEQYF; CDR3 DNA: TGCGCCAGCGGCAGGACCCACGAGCAGTACTTC
clone size: NA; D gene: NA; CDR3 length: 13; V gene: TRBV2; J gene: TRBJ1-1; CDR3 protein: CASRGSVNTEAFF; CDR3 DNA: TGTGCCAGCAGAGGCAGTGTGAACACTGAAGCTTTCTTT
clone size: NA; D gene: TRBD1; CDR3 length: 14; V gene: TRBV7-9; J gene: TRBJ2-7; CDR3 protein: CASSPTGASYEQYF; CDR3 DNA: TGTGCCAGCAGCCCGACAGGGGCAAGTTACGAGCAGTACTTC
clone size: many; D gene: NA; CDR3 length: 15; V gene: TRBV19; J gene: TRBJ2-3; CDR3 protein: CASSIRTASTDTQYF; CDR3 DNA: TGTGCCAGTAGTATTCGGACAGCTAGCACAGATACGCAGTATTTT
clone size: many; D gene: NA; CDR3 length: 12; V gene: TRBV2; J gene: TRBJ1-5; CDR3 protein: CASSEESLTQHF; CDR3 DNA: TGTGCCAGCAGTGAAGAGTCCCTGACCCAGCATTTT
clone size: NA; D gene: TRBD1; CDR3 length: 15; V gene: TRBV12-3/TRBV12-4; J gene: TRBJ1-2; CDR3 protein: CASSLFSGGKDGYTF; CDR3 DNA: TGTGCCAGCAGTTTATTTTCAGGGGGCAAGGATGGCTACACCTTC
clone size: NA; D gene: NA; CDR3 length: 14; V gene: TRBV20-1; J gene: TRBJ2-1; CDR3 protein: CSARWQGTYNEQFF; CDR3 DNA: TGCAGTGCTAGGTGGCAGGGGACCTACAATGAGCAGTTCTTC
clone size: NA; D gene: NA; CDR3 length: 14; V gene: TRBV9; J gene: TRBJ2-2; CDR3 protein: CASSVAVNTGELFF; CDR3 DNA: TGTGCCAGCAGCGTAGCTGTGAACACCGGGGAGCTGTTTTTT
clone size: NA; D gene: NA; CDR3 length: 15; V gene: TRBV2; J gene: TRBJ1-1; CDR3 protein: CASSERGVRNTEAFF; CDR3 DNA: TGTGCCAGCAGTGAACGAGGTGTGAGGAACACTGAAGCTTTCTTT
clone size: NA; D gene: NA; CDR3 length: 15; V gene: TRBV20-1; J gene: TRBJ2-7; CDR3 protein: CSARDMTFDYYEQYF; CDR3 DNA: TGCAGTGCTAGAGATATGACTTTCGATTACTACGAGCAGTACTTC
clone size: NA; D gene: TRBD1; CDR3 length: 14; V gene: TRBV15; J gene: TRBJ2-7; CDR3 protein: CASRGQGGSYEQYF; CDR3 DNA: TGTGCCAGCAGGGGACAGGGGGGATCCTACGAGCAGTACTTC
clone size: NA; D gene: NA; CDR3 length: 15; V gene: TRBV10-3; J gene: TRBJ1-5; CDR3 protein: CAISDHGGINQPQHF; CDR3 DNA: TGTGCCATCAGTGACCACGGGGGGATCAATCAGCCCCAGCATTTT
clone size: NA; D gene: NA; CDR3 length: 13; V gene: TRBV10-3; J gene: TRBJ1-4; CDR3 protein: CATSGDNNEKLFF; CDR3 DNA: TGTGCCACCTCAGGGGACAACAATGAAAAACTGTTTTTT
clone size: NA; D gene: NA; CDR3 length: 15; V gene: TRBV5-1; J gene: TRBJ2-7; CDR3 protein: CASSLEPNPFYEQYF; CDR3 DNA: TGCGCCAGCAGCTTGGAACCCAACCCGTTTTACGAGCAGTACTTC
clone size: many; D gene: TRBD2; CDR3 length: 15; V gene: TRBV27; J gene: TRBJ2-7; CDR3 protein: CASSLRGGPTYEQYF; CDR3 DNA: TGTGCCAGCAGTCTCCGGGGGGGGCCTACCTACGAGCAGTACTTC
clone size: few; D gene: TRBD1; CDR3 length: 13; V gene: TRBV28; J gene: TRBJ1-1; CDR3 protein: CASTQGGKGNGFF; CDR3 DNA: TGTGCCAGCACCCAGGGGGGGAAGGGAAACGGTTTCTTT
clone size: NA; D gene: TRBD1; CDR3 length: 13; V gene: TRBV29-1; J gene: TRBJ2-7; CDR3 protein: CSGQRDRVSEQYF; CDR3 DNA: TGCAGCGGACAACGGGACAGGGTAAGCGAGCAGTACTTC
clone size: NA; D gene: NA; CDR3 length: 14; V gene: TRBV7-9; J gene: TRBJ1-1; CDR3 protein: CASSLGQVHTEAFF; CDR3 DNA: TGTGCCAGCAGCTTAGGGCAGGTACACACTGAAGCTTTCTTT
clone size: many; D gene: TRBD1; CDR3 length: 11; V gene: TRBV29-1; J gene: TRBJ2-7; CDR3 protein: CSVGQSYEQYF; CDR3 DNA: TGCAGCGTGGGACAGTCTTACGAGCAGTACTTC
clone size: NA; D gene: NA; CDR3 length: 16; V gene: TRBV20-1; J gene: TRBJ1-4; CDR3 protein: CSASGEGGVSNEKLFF; CDR3 DNA: TGCAGTGCTAGTGGGGAGGGGGGTGTTTCGAATGAAAAACTGTTTTTT